Sequencing of this TCR beta chain was carried out in a study of blood T cells in healthy people across ages (dated by TCRdb to between 2014 and 2016). Regarding the complete study: In model experiments, template switching captured roughly one uniquely barcoded TCR beta cDNA molecule for every two T cells. The study measured age-related changes in TCR beta repertoire diversity using deep sequencing normalized with unique cDNA molecular identifiers. To avoid experimental bias, donors of different ages were distributed randomly across sequencing lanes. The donors were divided into four age groups: young (average roughly 15 years), middle-aged (approximately 39), aged (about 60) and long-lived (about 79). For two donors (one aged 18 to 29 and one aged 80 or older), the study analyzed two additional independent replicas of 1 million unique cDNA reads from the same blood draw. Overall results and qualifications from the work: Because donor CMV infection status was unknown, age-related changes in expanded clonotypes were potentially confounded. Compared with the aged group, the long-lived group had more naive CD4+ T cells, fewer expanded clones and increased TCR diversity, a pattern suggesting age selection. Observed TCR beta diversity per million T cells fell roughly linearly with age, and a significant reduction was already apparent by age around 39. Conclusive comparison of naive and antigen-experienced compartments was prevented by the profiling of bulk unsorted PBMCs. Estimates of total diversity based on one million sequenced T cells were considered lower bounds and underestimates. Observed TCR beta diversity correlated strongly with the percentage of naive T cells measured by flow cytometry.

The germline V gene provides CDR1 ENHRY and CDR2 SYGVKD. The CDR3 spans 16 residues, from the cysteine through the phenylalanine. The only DNA kept is the CDR3, 48 bases in frame from the first base. The roughly 39 donors, aged roughly 6 to 100 years, were systemically healthy Caucasian individuals from Russia. Ten milliliters of peripheral blood were collected from each donor into EDTA-treated Vacutainer tubes. Ficoll-Paque density-gradient centrifugation was used to isolate PBMCs, with at least 6.5 million per sample. Trizol reagent was used to extract total RNA from PBMCs, with at least 5.5 micrograms per sample. Naive CD45RAhigh/CD27high T cell percentages were measured by flow cytometry on a PBMC aliquot from every donor. This clonotype was recorded once. Its antigen is not yet known. Mismatch with germline at one junction end may stem from a read error. The library was prepared using 5' RACE. The reads were generated on an Illumina HiSeq 2500. A second PCR of 7 to 11 cycles was performed with a sample-barcoded 5' primer and a J-beta primer mix. Each TCR beta cDNA molecule received a unique molecular identifier from a template-switch 5' adaptor carrying 12 random nucleotides. Each sample yielded at least 3 million CDR3-containing paired-end reads. The Mint cDNA synthesis kit, primed by a TRBC-specific oligonucleotide, was used to synthesize first-strand cDNA from all RNA. After uracil-DNA glycosylase treatment, a first 18-cycle PCR used universal primers M1SS and BC2_uni_R on all cDNA. The study's processing was this. Each sample was normalized by randomly selecting 1 million high-quality reads, each carrying a distinct molecular identifier. Instead of being binned into consensus sequences, reads that shared molecular identifiers were thrown out. MiTCR, run with a Q25 quality threshold and the strictest error-elimination algorithm, handled CDR3 identification, clonotype clustering and error correction. A nonparametric unseen species model using Euler transformation provided a lower-bound estimate of total TCR beta diversity. The raw public data were reprocessed by TCRdb itself: fastp quality trimming at Q25, MiXCR clonotype calling, in-frame beta chains only. Merged by CDR3 protein, the rows form single entries marked with the most common genes and DNA. What appears here as the V and J calls and clone size reflects TCRdb's work, not the paper's. The sample table contains around 1,500,000 distinct CDR3 sequences; only one count was recorded for approximately 38% of them. Around 8% of the sample comes from the top ten.

The material sequenced was blood. The rearrangement combines TRBV10-3 with TRBJ2-5; too little of a D gene remains to name it. The sequence came from a woman under 30 in good health. Here the CDR3 is given as CAISESNRPPKETLYF. The nucleotides read TGTGCCATCAGTGAGTCTAACAGACCACCCAAAGAGACCCTGTACTTC.